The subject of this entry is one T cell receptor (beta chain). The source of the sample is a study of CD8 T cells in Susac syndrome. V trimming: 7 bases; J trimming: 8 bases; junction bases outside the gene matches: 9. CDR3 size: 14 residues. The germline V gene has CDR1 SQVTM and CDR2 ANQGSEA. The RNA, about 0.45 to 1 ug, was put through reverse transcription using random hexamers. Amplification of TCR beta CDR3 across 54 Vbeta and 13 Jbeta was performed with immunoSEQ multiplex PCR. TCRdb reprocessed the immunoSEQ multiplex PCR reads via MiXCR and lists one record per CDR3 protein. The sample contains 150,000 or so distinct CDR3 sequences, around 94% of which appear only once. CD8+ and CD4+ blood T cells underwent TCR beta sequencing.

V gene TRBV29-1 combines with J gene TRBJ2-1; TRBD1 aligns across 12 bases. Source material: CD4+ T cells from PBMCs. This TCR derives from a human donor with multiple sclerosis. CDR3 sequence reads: CSAHLGQGADEQFF. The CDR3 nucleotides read TGCAGCGCTCACCTGGGACAGGGGGCGGATGAGCAGTTCTTC.